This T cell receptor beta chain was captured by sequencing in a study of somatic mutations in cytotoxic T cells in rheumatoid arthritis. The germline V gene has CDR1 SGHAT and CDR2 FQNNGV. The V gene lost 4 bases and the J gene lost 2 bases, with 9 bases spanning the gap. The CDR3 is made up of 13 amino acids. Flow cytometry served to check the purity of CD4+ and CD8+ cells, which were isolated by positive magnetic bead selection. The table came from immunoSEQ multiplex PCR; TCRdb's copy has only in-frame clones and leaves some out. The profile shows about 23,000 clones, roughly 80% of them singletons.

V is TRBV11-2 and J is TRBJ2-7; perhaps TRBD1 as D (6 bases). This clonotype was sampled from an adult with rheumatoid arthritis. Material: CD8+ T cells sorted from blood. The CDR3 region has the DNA TGTGCCAGCAGCTACCGGGACACCTACGAGCAGTACTTC. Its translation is CASSYRDTYEQYF.